Following are 9 T cell receptor beta chains from one sample sequenced in a study of shared T cell receptors in the human thymus. Clones were sequenced by immunoSEQ multiplex PCR, and TCRdb holds only the in-frame ones, with some missing. The table records almost 550,000 clones, 70% to 80% of them present only once. These data are also associated with another study on human thymus T cells.

The source material was thymocytes. These receptors all stem from a boy under two years old with a congenital heart defect.

V and J are TRBV6-1 and TRBJ1-2, with 7 bases fitting TRBD1. The trim removed 11 bases at V and 2 bases at J, leaving 11 bases unmatched. CDR1 and CDR2 from the germline V gene are MNHNS and SASEGT. This CDR3 has 14 amino acids. This CDR3 is CASDPGQINYGYTF. CDR3 DNA sequence: TGTGCCTCAGACCCGGGACAGATAAACTATGGCTACACCTTC.

This chain links TRBV10-1 with TRBJ2-1; D might be TRBD2 (6 bases). This CDR3 is built from 15 residues. With 10 bases removed from V and 4 bases from J, the gap between germline ends came to 20 bases. Germline-derived CDR1 and CDR2 are WNHNN and SYGVQD (reference sequence). The CDR3 nucleotides are TGCGCCAAGGGGAGGAAGGGGACCCGATACAATGAGCAGTTCTTC. Protein: CAKGRKGTRYNEQFF.

The V gene is TRBV11-2, the J gene TRBJ2-1; 12 positions agree with TRBD2. The length of the CDR3 is 17 residues. Germline V gene sequence: CDR1 SGHAT, CDR2 FQNNGV. V was clipped by 5 bases and J by 1 base; unmatched bases: 6. CDR3 bases: TGTGCCAGCAGCACCCGGACTAGCGGGACGTCCTACAATGAGCAGTTCTTC. As protein: CASSTRTSGTSYNEQFF.

This clone was counted a few times. The V gene is TRBV19, the J gene TRBJ2-7; perhaps TRBD1 as D (6 bases). CDR1 and CDR2 from the germline V gene are LNHDA and SQIVND (reference sequence). The CDR3 consists of 13 residues. V was trimmed by 5 bases and J by 6 bases, leaving 14 bases between them. This CDR3 reads CASSLGTGSEQYF. In DNA form, the CDR3 reads TGTGCCAGTAGTTTGGGAACAGGGTCCGAGCAGTACTTC.

This clone was seen only a few times. The CDR3 sequence: CASSSGGQANTGELFF. CDR3 sequence (DNA): TGTGCCAGCAGCTCCGGGGGACAGGCGAACACCGGGGAGCTGTTTTTT. The chain is built from TRBV7-8 and TRBJ2-2; 8 bases align to TRBD1. Per the germline V gene, CDR1 is SGHVS and CDR2 is FQNEAQ. The CDR3 totals 16 residues. V was pared by 4 bases and J by 0 bases, with 4 bases of the junction left unmatched. Variable domain in full (rest from reference TRBV7-8 and TRBJ2-2): GAGVSQSPRYKVAKRGQDVALRCDPISGHVSLFWYQQALGQGPEFLTYFQNEAQLDKSGLPSDRFFAERPEGSVSTLKIQRTQQEDSAVYLCASSSGGQANTGELFFGEGSRLTVL.

The CDR3 coding sequence is TGTGCCAGCAGCTTCCCGGGGGGCGATTATCCCTACGAGCAGTACTTC. Encoded protein: CASSFPGGDYPYEQYF. The genes are TRBV28 and TRBJ2-7; tentative D call: TRBD2 (7 bases). The CDR3 totals 16 residues. V was shortened by 6 bases and J by 2 bases, with 20 bases between the two germline ends. The germline V gene has CDR1 MDHEN and CDR2 SYDVKM.

This chain joins TRBV2 and TRBJ1-4, with D hard to call. Germline CDR1 is SNHLY and CDR2 is FYNNEI. This CDR3 spans 17 amino acids. V shed 7 bases and J shed 2 bases, with 20 bases lying between them. CDR3 nucleotide sequence: TGTGCCAGCATGGCGGAGCCATATTCAACGACTAATGAAAAACTGTTTTTT. Encoded protein: CASMAEPYSTTNEKLFF.

The rearrangement links TRBV4-3 to TRBJ2-3; tentatively, D is TRBD1 (5 bases). CDR1 LGHNA and CDR2 YSLEER come from the germline V gene. This CDR3 has 15 residues. The ends were cut back, 0 bases at V and 1 base at J, with 8 bases in the middle. CDR3 DNA: TGCGCCAGCAGCCAAGAGCACAGGCGCACAGATACGCAGTATTTT. Its protein is CASSQEHRRTDTQYF.

A single count supports this clone. The genes are TRBV5-1 and TRBJ2-7; TRBD2 might be the D (5 bases). CDR3 length: 14 amino acids. Per the germline V gene, CDR1 is SGHRS and CDR2 is YFSETQ. Trimming pared 5 bases from V and 5 bases from J, leaving 17 bases between. CDR3 bases: TGCGCCAGCAGGGTAAGGGAGTTTTGGGACGAGCAGTACTTC. Translated: CASRVREFWDEQYF.